Only a few counts were recorded for the clone carrying this T cell receptor beta chain. As yet, its antigen is unknown. After 5'RACE with constant-segment primers, TCR alpha and TCR beta cDNA libraries carrying sample barcodes and UMIs were obtained. MiXCR, run by TCRdb on the 5' RACE reads, gives a single entry per CDR3 protein. Of roughly 110,000 distinct CDR3 sequences in the sample, around an eighth were seen once. The data derive from a study of T-cell memory formation after mild COVID-19. Findings of the study overall: Pre-infection memory harbored some responding clones, suggesting cross-reactive memory joined. Clones shrinking between day 15 and 85 showed a balanced CD4/CD8 split, and those that grew later tilted toward CD4+. The main location of contracting CD4+ clones was CM and EM, and that of contracting CD8+ clones was EMRA.

V dropped 5 bases and J dropped 0; count of bases not matched to a gene: 14. Germline V lookup: CDR1 SGHTA, CDR2 FQGNSA. CDR3 length equals 20 residues. Sequencing input: PBMCs or a T cell subset sorted from them (not recorded which). The receptor was derived from a man younger than 35 who had mild COVID-19 (a few samples of this study predate the infection). Cell type and time point are not known. The rearrangement links TRBV7-2 to TRBJ2-3; 13 nucleotides match TRBD2. CDR3 DNA: TGTGCCAGCAGCGTACCAGGACTAGCGGGGGTGAGGCCTAGCACAGATACGCAGTATTTT. It translates to CASSVPGLAGVRPSTDTQYF.